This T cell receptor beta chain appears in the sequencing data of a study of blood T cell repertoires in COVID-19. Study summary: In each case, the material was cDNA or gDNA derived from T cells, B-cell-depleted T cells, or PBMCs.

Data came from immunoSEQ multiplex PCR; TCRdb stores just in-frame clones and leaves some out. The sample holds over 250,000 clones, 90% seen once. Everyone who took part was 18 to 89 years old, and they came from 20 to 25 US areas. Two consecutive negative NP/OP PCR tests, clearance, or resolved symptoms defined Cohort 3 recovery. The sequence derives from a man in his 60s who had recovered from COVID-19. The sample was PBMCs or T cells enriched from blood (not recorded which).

CDR3 nucleotides: TGCGCCAGCAGCCAAGAACGATTTGCGAGTGGCAGCTTCGGGATCGGCTACACCTTC. This sequence encodes CASSQERFASGSFGIGYTF. The rearrangement uses TRBV4-3 and TRBJ1-2; D uncertain. The CDR3 runs to 19 residues. CDR1 and CDR2 from the germline V gene are LGHNA and YSLEER. Trimming stripped 0 bases from V and 8 bases from J, with 28 bases between.